The clone carrying this T cell receptor (beta chain) has just one count. This CDR3 is built from 16 residues. V lost 2 bases, J lost 1 base, and 7 bases stayed unmatched. Germline-derived CDR1 and CDR2 are MNHNS and SASEGT. The data were obtained in a study of T cell changes during pregnancy in multiple sclerosis. Profiled with immunoSEQ multiplex PCR; TCRdb holds only in-frame clones, not every one. The table includes tens of thousands of clones, around 94% detected once. V is TRBV6-1 and J is TRBJ2-5, with 7 bases matching TRBD2. The receptor was isolated from a female donor with multiple sclerosis, enrolled in a pregnancy study. This sample comprised CD8+ T cells from peripheral blood mononuclear cells, obtained in the third trimester of pregnancy. The CDR3 DNA reads TGTGCCAGCAGTGAAAGTGGACTAGTCTTCCAAGAGACCCAGTACTTC. Translated: CASSESGLVFQETQYF.